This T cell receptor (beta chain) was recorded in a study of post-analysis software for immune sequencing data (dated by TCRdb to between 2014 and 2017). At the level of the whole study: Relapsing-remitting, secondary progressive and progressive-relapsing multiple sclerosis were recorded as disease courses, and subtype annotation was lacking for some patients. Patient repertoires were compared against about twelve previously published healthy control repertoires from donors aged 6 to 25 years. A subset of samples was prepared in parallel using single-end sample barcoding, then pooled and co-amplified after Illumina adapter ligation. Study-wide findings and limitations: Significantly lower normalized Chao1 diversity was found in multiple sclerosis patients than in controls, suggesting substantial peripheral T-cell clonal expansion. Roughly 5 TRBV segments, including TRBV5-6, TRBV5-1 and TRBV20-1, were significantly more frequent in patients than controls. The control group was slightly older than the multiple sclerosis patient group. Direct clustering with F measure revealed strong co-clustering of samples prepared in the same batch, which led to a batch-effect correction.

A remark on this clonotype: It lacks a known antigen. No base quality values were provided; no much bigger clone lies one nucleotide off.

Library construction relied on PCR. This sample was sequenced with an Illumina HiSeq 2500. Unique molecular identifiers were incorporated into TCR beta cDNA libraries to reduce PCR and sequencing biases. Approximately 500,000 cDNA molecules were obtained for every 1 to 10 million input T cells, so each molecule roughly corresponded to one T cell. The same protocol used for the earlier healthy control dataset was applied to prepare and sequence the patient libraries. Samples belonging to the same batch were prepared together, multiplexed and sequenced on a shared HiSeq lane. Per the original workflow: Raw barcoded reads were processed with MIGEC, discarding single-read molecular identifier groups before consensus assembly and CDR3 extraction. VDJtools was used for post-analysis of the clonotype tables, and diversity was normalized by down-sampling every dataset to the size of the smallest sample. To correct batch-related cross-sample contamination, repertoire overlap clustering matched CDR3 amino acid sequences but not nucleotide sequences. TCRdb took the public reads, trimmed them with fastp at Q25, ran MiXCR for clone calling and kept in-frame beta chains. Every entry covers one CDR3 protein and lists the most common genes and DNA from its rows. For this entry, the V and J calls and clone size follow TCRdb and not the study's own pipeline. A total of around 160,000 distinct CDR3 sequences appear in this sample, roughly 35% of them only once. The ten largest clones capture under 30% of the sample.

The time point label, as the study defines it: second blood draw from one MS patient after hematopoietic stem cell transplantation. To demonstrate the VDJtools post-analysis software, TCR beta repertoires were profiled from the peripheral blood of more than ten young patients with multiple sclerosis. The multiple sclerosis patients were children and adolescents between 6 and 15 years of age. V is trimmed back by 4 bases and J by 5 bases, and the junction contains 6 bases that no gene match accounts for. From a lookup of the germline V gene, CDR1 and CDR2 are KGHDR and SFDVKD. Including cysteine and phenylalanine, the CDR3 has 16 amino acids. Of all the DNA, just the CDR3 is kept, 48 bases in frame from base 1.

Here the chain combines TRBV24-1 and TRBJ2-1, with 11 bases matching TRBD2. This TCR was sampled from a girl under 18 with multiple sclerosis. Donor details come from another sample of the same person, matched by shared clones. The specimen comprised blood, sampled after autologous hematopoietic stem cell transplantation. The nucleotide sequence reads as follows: TGTGCCACCAGTGACTGGGGGACTAGCGGAAACAATGAGCAGTTCTTC. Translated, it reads CATSDWGTSGNNEQFF.